The entry below gives a single T cell receptor (beta chain) sequence along with its context. Antigen specificity is unknown. The data were obtained in a study of beta chain features in type 1 diabetes. The study's findings and limits: There was a moderate but significant shortening of TCRB CDR3s in all four CD4+ subsets of Type 1 diabetes patients. In type 1 diabetes patients, VDJ junctions had fewer insertions; deletions at these junctions were more frequent. For TCRB rearrangement, an influence of HLA type remained unresolved here.

It was one heparinised blood draw, averaging approximately 100 mL, that each donor gave. CD45RO/CCR7/CD25/CD127/CD95/CD27 staining was used to isolate CD4+ naive, central memory, regulatory and stem cell-like memory cells by sorting. Expressed TCRB transcripts were sequenced, since all the RNA that had been isolated was reverse transcribed. Sequenced by immunoSEQ multiplex PCR; TCRdb stores in-frame clones only, minus some. The table lists hundreds of thousands of clones, around an eighth of them singletons. The CDR3 sequence is 11 residues long. V shed 9 bases and J shed 2 bases, with 7 bases lying between them. Germline values: CDR1 SNHLY, CDR2 FYNNEI.

This chain connects TRBV2 to TRBJ2-5; maybe TRBD1 (5 bases). This sequence originates from a man aged 18-30 years with type 1 diabetes. Specimen: naive CD4+ T cells from blood. CDR3 protein: CARGQQETQYF. The CDR3 DNA is TGTGCCAGGGGGCAACAAGAGACCCAGTACTTC.